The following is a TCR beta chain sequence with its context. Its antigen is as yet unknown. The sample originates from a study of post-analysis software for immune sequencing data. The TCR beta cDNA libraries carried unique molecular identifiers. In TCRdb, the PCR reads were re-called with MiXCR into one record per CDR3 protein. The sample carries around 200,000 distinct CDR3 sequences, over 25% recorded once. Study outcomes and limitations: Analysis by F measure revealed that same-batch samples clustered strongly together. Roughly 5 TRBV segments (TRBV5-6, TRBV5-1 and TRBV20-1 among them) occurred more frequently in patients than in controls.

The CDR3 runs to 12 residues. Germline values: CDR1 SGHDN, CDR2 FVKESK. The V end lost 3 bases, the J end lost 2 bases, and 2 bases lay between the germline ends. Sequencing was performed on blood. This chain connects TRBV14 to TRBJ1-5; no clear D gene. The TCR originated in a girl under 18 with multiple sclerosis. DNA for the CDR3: TGTGCCAGCAGCCAGGGCAATCAGCCCCAGCATTTT. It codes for CASSQGNQPQHF.